The next 12 T cell receptor beta chains were all read from a single sample in a study of cytomegalovirus exposure and HLA in healthy donors. Primers included in the PCR were 60 Vbeta and 13 Jbeta primers. TCRdb's table, derived via immunoSEQ multiplex PCR, lists solely in-frame clones and lacks some. The sample holds about 150,000 clones; approximately 73% are singletons and the top ten take 1.5% to 2%. Sequencing used PBMCs. The receptor set was obtained from a woman aged 18-30 years in good health and CMV-seronegative.

This sequence joins TRBV5-1 and TRBJ1-3; D is possibly TRBD1 (6 bases). Trimming stripped 4 bases from V and 4 bases from J, with 12 bases between. The germline CDR1 and CDR2 sequences are SGHRS and YFSETQ. The CDR3 is 14 amino acids. CDR3 DNA sequence: TGCGCCAGCAGCAGGGAGGGGACAGGAAACACCATATATTTT. It codes for CASSREGTGNTIYF.

This sequence joins TRBV27 and TRBJ2-4, with 10 bases matching TRBD1. The CDR3 totals 14 residues. V shed 4 bases and J 8 bases; nucleotides not matched to a gene: 5. CDR1 MNHEY and CDR2 SMNVEV come from the germline V gene (reference sequence). The CDR3 nucleotides read TGTGCCAGCAGTTGGGGACAGGGGCTGGACATTCAGTACTTC. It encodes CASSWGQGLDIQYF.

V usage is TRBV2 and J usage is TRBJ1-1; tentatively, D is TRBD1 (6 bases). The CDR3 is made up of 12 amino acids. The V end was cut by 7 bases, the J end by 7 bases, with 13 bases between. Per germline, CDR1 SNHLY and CDR2 FYNNEI. CDR3 region: CASILLRGEAFF. As DNA, the CDR3 is TGTGCCAGCATTCTCCTCAGGGGTGAAGCTTTCTTT.

The V call is TRBV4-2, the J call TRBJ2-3; 9 nucleotides agree with TRBD2. The J segment lost 7 bases and the V segment lost 0 bases, leaving 20 bases of the junction unmatched. Looked up from germline, CDR1 is LGHNA and CDR2 is YNFKEQ. This CDR3 region has 20 residues. The CDR3 nucleotides read TGTGCCAGCAGCCAAGATCTGGCGGGTAGGCGGGGGGGCCTCCAATATACGCAGTATTTT. This sequence encodes CASSQDLAGRRGGLQYTQYF.

The chain is built from TRBV27 and TRBJ2-4; D perhaps matches TRBD2 (5 bases). The CDR3 sequence is 16 residues long. Trimming cost V 6 bases and J 1 base, with 16 bases left between them. Germline values: CDR1 MNHEY, CDR2 SMNVEV (reference sequence). Here the CDR3 reads CASSKLEGRAKNIQYF. The CDR3 DNA reads TGTGCCAGCAGCAAACTAGAAGGTCGCGCCAAAAACATTCAGTACTTC.

The V gene is TRBV5-8, the J gene TRBJ1-4; 10 bases align to TRBD1. Germline CDR1 is SGHTS and CDR2 is YDEGEE. The CDR3 consists of 14 residues. V lost 2 bases, J lost 6 bases, and 1 base stayed unmatched. The CDR3 DNA follows: TGTGCCAGCAGCTTCGGGACAGGGGATGAAAAACTGTTTTTT. As protein: CASSFGTGDEKLFF.

Comment on this clone: Within the sample, other DNA sequences also encode this same CDR3. CDR3 sequence reads: CASSSDRNQPQHF. The CDR3 DNA follows: TGTGCCAGCTCATCGGACAGAAATCAGCCCCAGCATTTT. The rearrangement uses TRBV18 and TRBJ1-5; D may be TRBD1 (6 bases). This CDR3 comprises 13 residues. Germline loops: CDR1 KGHSH, CDR2 LQKENI. Trimming took 5 bases from V and 4 from J, leaving 9 bases between them. Full variable domain (outside the CDR3, taken from reference TRBV18 and TRBJ1-5): NAGVMQNPRHLVRRRGQEARLRCSPMKGHSHVYWYRQLPEEGLKFMVYLQKENIIDESGMPKERFSAEFPKEGPSILRIQQVVRGDSAAYFCASSSDRNQPQHFGDGTRLSIL.

This sequence joins TRBV7-9 and TRBJ2-7; 7 bases fit TRBD1. Germline loops: CDR1 SEHNR, CDR2 FQNEAQ (reference sequence). Trimming took 5 bases from V and 6 from J; bases not matched to a gene: 13. The CDR3 loop spans 15 amino acids. CDR3 loop: CASSASAITGAEQYF. The DNA for the CDR3 is TGTGCCAGCAGCGCTTCCGCTATCACAGGGGCCGAGCAGTACTTC.

V usage is TRBV11-3 and J usage is TRBJ2-1; D may be TRBD1 (5 bases). Between the trimmed V and J ends, which lost 5 bases and 4 bases, there was a span of 12 bases. CDR1 is SGHNT, CDR2 YENEEA, per germline. The CDR3 contains 14 residues. This CDR3 reads CASSLGATYNEQFF. The CDR3 DNA reads TGTGCCAGCAGCCTAGGGGCAACGTACAATGAGCAGTTCTTC. Together with reference TRBV11-3 and TRBJ2-1, the CDR3 gives the full variable domain: EAGVVQSPRYKIIEKKQPVAFWCNPISGHNTLYWYLQNLGQGPELLIRYENEEAVDDSQLPKDRFSAERLKGVDSTLKIQPAELGDSAVYLCASSLGATYNEQFFGPGTRLTVL.

The chain couples TRBV5-1 to TRBJ1-1; 8 bases line up with TRBD1. The ends lost 0 bases at V and 0 bases at J; junction bases unmatched: 4. The CDR3 runs 16 residues. The germline V gene has CDR1 SGHRS and CDR2 YFSETQ. The CDR3 DNA reads as TGCGCCAGCAGCTTGGTCATGGGACAGGTGAACACTGAAGCTTTCTTT. This gives the protein CASSLVMGQVNTEAFF.

J is TRBJ1-2 and V is TRBV27; tentatively, D is TRBD1 (6 bases). Germline values: CDR1 MNHEY, CDR2 SMNVEV (reference sequence). CDR3 size: 14 residues. Trimming cost V 2 bases and J 8 bases, with 15 bases left between them. The CDR3 is CASSLHRVPNGYTF. In DNA, the CDR3 is TGTGCCAGCAGTTTACACAGGGTACCTAACGGCTACACCTTC.

The V gene is TRBV2, the J gene TRBJ1-2; weak D call: TRBD1 (5 bases). Germline CDR1 SNHLY, CDR2 FYNNEI. This CDR3 region has 15 residues. Trimming shortened V by 2 bases and J by 6 bases, and 16 bases separated the two germline ends. The CDR3 loop reads CASSERWQAGDGYTF. In DNA, the CDR3 is TGTGCCAGCAGTGAAAGGTGGCAGGCGGGGGATGGCTACACCTTC.